This TCR beta chain is from a study of blood T cell repertoires in COVID-19. The overall study: Samples came from the United States, Italy and Spain, spanning acute and convalescent COVID-19. Nucleic acid was either cDNA or gDNA, and it came from T cells, B-cell-depleted T cells, or PBMCs.

The protocol was immunoSEQ multiplex PCR, while the TCRdb copy is restricted to in-frame clones and leaves out a portion. Of 120,000 to 150,000 clones detected, around four fifths appear once; the ten largest clones hold about 3%. The CDR3 covers 13 residues. Trimming stripped 0 bases from V and 10 bases from J, with 10 bases between. Looked up from germline, CDR1 is MNHEY and CDR2 is SVGAGI. This TCR was sampled from a woman aged 35 to 49 with active or convalescent COVID-19. Sequenced material: peripheral blood. This chain uses TRBV6-5 with TRBJ1-3, with D unclear. This chain's CDR3 is CASSYSVGETIYF. For the CDR3, the DNA is TGTGCCAGCAGTTACTCGGTGGGAGAAACCATATATTTT.